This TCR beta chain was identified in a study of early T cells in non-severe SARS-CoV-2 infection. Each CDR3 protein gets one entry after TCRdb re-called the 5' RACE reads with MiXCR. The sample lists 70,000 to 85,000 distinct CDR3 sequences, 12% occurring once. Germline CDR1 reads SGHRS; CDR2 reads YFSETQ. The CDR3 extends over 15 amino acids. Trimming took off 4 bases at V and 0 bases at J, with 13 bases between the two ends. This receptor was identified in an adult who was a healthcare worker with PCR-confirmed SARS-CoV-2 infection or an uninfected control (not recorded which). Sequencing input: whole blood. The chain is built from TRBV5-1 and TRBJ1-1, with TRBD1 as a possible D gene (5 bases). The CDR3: CASSRDRPMNTEAFF. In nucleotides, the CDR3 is TGCGCCAGCAGCCGGGACCGACCGATGAACACTGAAGCTTTCTTT.